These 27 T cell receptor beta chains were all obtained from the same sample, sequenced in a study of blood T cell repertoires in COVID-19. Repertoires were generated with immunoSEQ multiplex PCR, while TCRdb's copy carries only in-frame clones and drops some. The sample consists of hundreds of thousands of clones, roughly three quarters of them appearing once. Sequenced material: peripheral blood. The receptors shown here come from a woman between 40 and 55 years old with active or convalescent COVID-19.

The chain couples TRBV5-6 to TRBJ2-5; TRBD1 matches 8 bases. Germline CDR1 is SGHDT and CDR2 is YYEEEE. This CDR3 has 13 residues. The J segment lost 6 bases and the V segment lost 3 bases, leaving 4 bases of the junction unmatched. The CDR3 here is CASSWTGTKTQYF. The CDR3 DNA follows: TGTGCCAGCAGCTGGACAGGGACGAAGACCCAGTACTTC.

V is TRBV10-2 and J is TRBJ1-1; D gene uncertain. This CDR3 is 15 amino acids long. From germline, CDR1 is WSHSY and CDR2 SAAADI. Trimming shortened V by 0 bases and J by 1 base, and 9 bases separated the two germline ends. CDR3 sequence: CASSESTRGNTEAFF. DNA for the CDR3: TGCGCCAGCAGTGAGTCGACTCGGGGGAACACTGAAGCTTTCTTT.

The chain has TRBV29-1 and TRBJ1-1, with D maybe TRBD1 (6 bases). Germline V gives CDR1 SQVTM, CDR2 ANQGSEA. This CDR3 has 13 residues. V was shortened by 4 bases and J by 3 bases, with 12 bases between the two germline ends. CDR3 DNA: TGCAGCGTTGGTAGGGGGTGGTACACTGAAGCTTTCTTT. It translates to CSVGRGWYTEAFF.

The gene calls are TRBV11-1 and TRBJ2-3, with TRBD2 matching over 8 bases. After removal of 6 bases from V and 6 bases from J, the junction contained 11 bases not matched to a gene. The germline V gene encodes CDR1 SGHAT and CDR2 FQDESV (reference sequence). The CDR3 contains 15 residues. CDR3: CASREAGGQQDTQYF. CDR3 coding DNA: TGTGCCAGCAGGGAGGCGGGGGGTCAGCAGGATACGCAGTATTTT.

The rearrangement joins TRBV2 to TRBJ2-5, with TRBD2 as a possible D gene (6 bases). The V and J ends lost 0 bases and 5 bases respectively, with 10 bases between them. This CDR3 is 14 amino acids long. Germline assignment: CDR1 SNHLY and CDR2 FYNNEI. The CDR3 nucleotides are TGTGCCAGCAGTGAAGCGGTGCTAGCGGAGACCCAGTACTTC. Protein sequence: CASSEAVLAETQYF. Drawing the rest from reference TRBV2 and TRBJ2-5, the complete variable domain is EPEVTQTPSHQVTQMGQEVILRCVPISNHLYFYWYRQILGQKVEFLVSFYNNEISEKSEIFDDQFSVERPDGSNFTLKIRSTKLEDSAMYFCASSEAVLAETQYFGPGTRLLVL.

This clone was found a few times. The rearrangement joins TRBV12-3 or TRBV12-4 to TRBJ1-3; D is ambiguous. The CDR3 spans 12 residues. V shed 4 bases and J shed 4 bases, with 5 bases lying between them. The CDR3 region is CASSYLGNTIYF. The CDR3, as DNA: TGTGCCAGCAGTTATCTAGGAAACACCATATATTTT.

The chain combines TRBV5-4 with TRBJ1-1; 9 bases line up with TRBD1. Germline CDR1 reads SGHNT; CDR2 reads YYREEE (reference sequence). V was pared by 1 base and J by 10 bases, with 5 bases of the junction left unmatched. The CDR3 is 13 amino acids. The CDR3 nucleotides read TGTGCCAGCAGCTTGTTTGGACAGGGGAGAGCTTTCTTT. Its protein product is CASSLFGQGRAFF.

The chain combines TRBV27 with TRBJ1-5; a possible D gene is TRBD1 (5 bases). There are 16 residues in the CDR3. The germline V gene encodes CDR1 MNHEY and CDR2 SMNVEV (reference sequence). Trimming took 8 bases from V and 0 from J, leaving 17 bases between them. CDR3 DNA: TGTGCCAGCCTCCCGGGCGGGGCTAATAGCAATCAGCCCCAGCATTTT. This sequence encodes CASLPGGANSNQPQHF.

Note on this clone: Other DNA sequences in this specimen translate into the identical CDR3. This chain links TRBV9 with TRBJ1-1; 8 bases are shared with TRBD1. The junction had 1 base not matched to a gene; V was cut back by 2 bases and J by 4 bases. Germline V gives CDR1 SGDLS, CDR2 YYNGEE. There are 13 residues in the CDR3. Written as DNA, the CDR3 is TGTGCCAGCAGCGTTGGGACAGGCACTGAAGCTTTCTTT. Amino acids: CASSVGTGTEAFF.

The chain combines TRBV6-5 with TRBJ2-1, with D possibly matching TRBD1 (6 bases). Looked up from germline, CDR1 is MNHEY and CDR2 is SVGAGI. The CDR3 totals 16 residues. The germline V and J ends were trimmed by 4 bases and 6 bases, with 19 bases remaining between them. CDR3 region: CASSFFAPGQPNEQFF. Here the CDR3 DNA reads TGTGCCAGCAGTTTTTTCGCCCCGGGACAACCCAATGAGCAGTTCTTC.

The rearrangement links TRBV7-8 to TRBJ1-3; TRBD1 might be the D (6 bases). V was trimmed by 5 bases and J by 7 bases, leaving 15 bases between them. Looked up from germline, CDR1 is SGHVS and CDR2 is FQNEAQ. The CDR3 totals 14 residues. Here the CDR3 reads CASSKGGIGNTIYF. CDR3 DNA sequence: TGTGCCAGCAGCAAAGGGGGTATAGGGAACACCATATATTTT.

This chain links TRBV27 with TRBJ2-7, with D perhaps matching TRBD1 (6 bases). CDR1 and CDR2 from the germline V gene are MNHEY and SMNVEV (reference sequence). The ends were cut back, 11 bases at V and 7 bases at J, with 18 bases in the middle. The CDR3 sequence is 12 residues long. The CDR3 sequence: CALGRGMREQYF. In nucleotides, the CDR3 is TGTGCCTTGGGCAGGGGTATGCGAGAGCAGTACTTC.

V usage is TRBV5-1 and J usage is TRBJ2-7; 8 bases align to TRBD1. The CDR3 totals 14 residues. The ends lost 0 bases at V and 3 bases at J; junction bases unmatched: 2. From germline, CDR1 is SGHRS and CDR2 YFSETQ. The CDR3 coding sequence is TGCGCCAGCAGCTTGGGGGACAGGATCTACGAGCAGTACTTC. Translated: CASSLGDRIYEQYF.

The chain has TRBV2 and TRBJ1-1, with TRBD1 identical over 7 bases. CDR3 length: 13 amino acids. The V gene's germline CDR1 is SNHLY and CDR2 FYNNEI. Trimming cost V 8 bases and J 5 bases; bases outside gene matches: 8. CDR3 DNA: TGTGCCAGCCCACTTACAGGGGTTACTGAAGCTTTCTTT. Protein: CASPLTGVTEAFF.

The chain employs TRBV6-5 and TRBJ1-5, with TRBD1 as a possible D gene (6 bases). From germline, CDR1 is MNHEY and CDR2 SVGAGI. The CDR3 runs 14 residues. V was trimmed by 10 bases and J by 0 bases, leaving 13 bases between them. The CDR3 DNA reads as TGTGCCACCGGACAGACCTATAGCAATCAGCCCCAGCATTTT. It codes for CATGQTYSNQPQHF.

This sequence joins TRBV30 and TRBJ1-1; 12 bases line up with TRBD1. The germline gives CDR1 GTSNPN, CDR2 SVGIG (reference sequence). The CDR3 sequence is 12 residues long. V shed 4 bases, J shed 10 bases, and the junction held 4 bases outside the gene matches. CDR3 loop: CAWTGTGGRAFF. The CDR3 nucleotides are TGTGCCTGGACAGGGACAGGGGGCCGAGCTTTCTTT.

Written as DNA, the CDR3 is TGTGCCACCAGTGATCCCTGGGACTTCCCTCGGAATGAGCAGTTCTTC. Its protein product is CATSDPWDFPRNEQFF. The V and J genes are TRBV24-1 and TRBJ2-1, with D possibly being TRBD2 (6 bases). The CDR3 contains 16 residues. Germline values: CDR1 KGHDR, CDR2 SFDVKD. Trimming shortened V by 3 bases and J by 7 bases, and 18 bases separated the two germline ends.

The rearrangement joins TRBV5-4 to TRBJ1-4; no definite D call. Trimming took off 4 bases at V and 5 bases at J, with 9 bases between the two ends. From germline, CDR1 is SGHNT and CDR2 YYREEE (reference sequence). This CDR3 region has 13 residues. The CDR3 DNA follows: TGTGCCAGCAGCCGTGGGCAGAATGAAAAACTGTTTTTT. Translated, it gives CASSRGQNEKLFF.

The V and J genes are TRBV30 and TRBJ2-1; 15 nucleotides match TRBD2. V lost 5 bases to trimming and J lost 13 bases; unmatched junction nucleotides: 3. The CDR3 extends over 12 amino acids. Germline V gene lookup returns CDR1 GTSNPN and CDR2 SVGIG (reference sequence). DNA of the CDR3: TGTGCCTGGGGACTAGCGGGGGGGAACCAGTTCTTC. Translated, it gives CAWGLAGGNQFF.

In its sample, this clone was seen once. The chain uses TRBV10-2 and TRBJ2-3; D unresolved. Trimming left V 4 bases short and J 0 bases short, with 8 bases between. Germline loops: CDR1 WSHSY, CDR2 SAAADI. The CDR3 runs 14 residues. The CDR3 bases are TGCGCCAGCAGTGTGGTACTTAGCACAGATACGCAGTATTTT. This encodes CASSVVLSTDTQYF.

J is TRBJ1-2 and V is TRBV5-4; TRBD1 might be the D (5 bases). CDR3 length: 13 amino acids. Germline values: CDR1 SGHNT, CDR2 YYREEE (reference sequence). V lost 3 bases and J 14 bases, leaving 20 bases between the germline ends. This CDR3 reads CASSWGDSRSITF. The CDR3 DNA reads TGTGCCAGCAGCTGGGGGGACTCCCGTTCAATAACCTTC.

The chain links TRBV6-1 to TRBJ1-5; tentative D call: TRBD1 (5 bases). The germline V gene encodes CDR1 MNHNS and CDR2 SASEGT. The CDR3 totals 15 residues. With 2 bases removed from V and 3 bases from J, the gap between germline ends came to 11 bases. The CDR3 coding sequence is TGTGCCAGCAGTGAACCCGTAGGGGCCAATCAGCCCCAGCATTTT. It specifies CASSEPVGANQPQHF.

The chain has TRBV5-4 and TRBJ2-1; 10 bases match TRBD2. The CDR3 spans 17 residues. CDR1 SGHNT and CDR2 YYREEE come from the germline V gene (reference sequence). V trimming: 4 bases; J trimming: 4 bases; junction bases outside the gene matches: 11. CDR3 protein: CASSTSGASGGYNEQFF. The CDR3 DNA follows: TGTGCCAGCAGCACCTCCGGAGCTAGCGGGGGATACAATGAGCAGTTCTTC.

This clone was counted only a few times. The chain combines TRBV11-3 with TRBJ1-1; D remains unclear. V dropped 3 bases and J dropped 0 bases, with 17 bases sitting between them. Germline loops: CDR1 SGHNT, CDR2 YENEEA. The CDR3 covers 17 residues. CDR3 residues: CASSFPTRRRLNTEAFF. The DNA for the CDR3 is TGTGCCAGCAGCTTCCCCACTAGACGGAGACTGAACACTGAAGCTTTCTTT.

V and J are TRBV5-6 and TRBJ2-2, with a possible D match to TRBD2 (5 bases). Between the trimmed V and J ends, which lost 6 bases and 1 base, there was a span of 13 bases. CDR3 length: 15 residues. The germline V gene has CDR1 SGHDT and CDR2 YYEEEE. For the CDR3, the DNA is TGTGCCAGCACTCCTTGGGAGCTGAACACCGGGGAGCTGTTTTTT. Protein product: CASTPWELNTGELFF.

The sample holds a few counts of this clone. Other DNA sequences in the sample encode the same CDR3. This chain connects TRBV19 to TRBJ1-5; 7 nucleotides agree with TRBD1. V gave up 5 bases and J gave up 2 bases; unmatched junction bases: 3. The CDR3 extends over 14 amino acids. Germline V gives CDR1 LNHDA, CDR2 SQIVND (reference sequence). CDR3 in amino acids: CASSRQGGNQPQHF. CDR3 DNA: TGTGCCAGTAGTCGACAGGGTGGCAATCAGCCCCAGCATTTT.

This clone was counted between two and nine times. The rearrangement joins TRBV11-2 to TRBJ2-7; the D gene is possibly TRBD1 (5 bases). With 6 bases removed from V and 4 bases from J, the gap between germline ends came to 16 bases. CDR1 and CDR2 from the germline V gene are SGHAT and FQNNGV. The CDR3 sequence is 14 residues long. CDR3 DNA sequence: TGTGCCAGCAGTGGACAACCTCAGGGTTACGAGCAGTACTTC. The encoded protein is CASSGQPQGYEQYF. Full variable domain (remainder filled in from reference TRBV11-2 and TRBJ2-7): EAGVAQSPRYKIIEKRQSVAFWCNPISGHATLYWYQQILGQGPKLLIQFQNNGVVDDSQLPKDRFSAERLKGVDSTLKIQPAKLEDSAVYLCASSGQPQGYEQYFGPGTRLTVT.